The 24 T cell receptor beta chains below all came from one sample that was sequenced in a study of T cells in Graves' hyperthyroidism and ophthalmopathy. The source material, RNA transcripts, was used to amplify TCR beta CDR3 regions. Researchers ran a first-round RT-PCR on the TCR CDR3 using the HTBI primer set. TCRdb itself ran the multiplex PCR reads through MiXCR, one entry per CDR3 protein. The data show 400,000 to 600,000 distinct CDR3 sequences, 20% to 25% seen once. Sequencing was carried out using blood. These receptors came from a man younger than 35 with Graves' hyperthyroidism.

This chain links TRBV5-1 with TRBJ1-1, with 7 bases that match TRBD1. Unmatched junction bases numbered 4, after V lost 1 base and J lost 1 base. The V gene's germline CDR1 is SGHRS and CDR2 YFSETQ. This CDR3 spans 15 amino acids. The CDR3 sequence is CASSLRGQENTEAFF. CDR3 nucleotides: TGCGCCAGCAGCTTGCGCGGACAGGAGAACACTGAAGCTTTCTTT.

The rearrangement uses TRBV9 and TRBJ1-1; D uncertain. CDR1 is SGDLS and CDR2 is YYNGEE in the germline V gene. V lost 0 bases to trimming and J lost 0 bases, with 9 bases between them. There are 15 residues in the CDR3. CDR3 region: CASSVGLQMNTEAFF. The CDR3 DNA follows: TGTGCCAGCAGCGTAGGTTTGCAGATGAACACTGAAGCTTTCTTT.

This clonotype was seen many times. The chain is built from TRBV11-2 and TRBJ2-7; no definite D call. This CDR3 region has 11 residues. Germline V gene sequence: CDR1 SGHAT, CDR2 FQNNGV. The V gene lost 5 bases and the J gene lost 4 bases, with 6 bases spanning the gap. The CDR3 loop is CASSPRYEQYF. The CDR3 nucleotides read TGTGCCAGCAGCCCCCGTTACGAGCAGTACTTC.

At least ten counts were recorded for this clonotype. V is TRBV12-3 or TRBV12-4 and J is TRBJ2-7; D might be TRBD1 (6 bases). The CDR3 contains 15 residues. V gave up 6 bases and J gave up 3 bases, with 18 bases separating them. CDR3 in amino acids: CASRQTGMSSYEQYF. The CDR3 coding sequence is TGTGCCAGCAGGCAAACAGGGATGAGTAGCTACGAGCAGTACTTC.

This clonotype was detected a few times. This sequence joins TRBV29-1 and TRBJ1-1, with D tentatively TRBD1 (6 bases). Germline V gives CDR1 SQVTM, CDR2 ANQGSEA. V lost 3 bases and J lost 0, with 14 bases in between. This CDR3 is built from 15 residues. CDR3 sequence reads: CSVDVGGPMNTEAFF. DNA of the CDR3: TGCAGCGTTGATGTCGGGGGGCCTATGAACACTGAAGCTTTCTTT. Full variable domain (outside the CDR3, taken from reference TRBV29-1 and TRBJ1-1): SAVISQKPSRDICQRGTSLTIQCQVDSQVTMMFWYRQQPGQSLTLIATANQGSEATYESGFVIDKFPISRPNLTFSTLTVSNMSPEDSSIYLCSVDVGGPMNTEAFFGQGTRLTVV.

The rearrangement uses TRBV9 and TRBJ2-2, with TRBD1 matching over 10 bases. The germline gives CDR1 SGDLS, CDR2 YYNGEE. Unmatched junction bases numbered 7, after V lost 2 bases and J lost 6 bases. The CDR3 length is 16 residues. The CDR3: CASSVVGTGVPGELFF. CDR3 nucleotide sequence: TGTGCCAGCAGCGTCGTGGGGACAGGGGTCCCCGGGGAGCTGTTTTTT.

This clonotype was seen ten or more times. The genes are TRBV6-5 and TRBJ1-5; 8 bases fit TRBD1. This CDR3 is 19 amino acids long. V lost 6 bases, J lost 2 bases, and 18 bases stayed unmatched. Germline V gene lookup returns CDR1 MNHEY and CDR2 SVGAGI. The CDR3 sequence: CASSPDGPGGEDGNQPQHF. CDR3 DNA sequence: TGTGCCAGCAGCCCTGATGGGCCAGGGGGCGAGGACGGCAATCAGCCCCAGCATTTT.

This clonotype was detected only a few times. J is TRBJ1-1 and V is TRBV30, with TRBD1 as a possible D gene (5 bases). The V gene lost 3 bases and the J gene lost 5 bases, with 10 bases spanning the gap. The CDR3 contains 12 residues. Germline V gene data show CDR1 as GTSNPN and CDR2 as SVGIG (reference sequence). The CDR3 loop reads CAWRTKGTEAFF. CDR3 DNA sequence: TGTGCCTGGAGAACTAAGGGGACTGAAGCTTTCTTT.

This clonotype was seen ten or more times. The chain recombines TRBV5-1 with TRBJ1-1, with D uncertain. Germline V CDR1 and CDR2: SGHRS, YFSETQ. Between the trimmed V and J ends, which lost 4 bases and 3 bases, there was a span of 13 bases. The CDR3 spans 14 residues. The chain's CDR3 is CASSPRRGHTEAFF. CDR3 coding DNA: TGCGCCAGCAGCCCGCGGAGAGGTCACACTGAAGCTTTCTTT. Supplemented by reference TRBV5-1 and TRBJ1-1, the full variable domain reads KAGVTQTPRYLIKTRGQQVTLSCSPISGHRSVSWYQQTPGQGLQFLFEYFSETQRNKGNFPGRFSGRQFSNSRSEMNVSTLELGDSALYLCASSPRRGHTEAFFGQGTRLTVV.

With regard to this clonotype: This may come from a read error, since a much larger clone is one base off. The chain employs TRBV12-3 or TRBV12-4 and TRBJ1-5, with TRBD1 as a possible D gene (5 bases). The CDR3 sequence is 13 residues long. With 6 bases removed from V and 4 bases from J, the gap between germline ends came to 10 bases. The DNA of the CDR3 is TGTGCCAGCAGACGGGACCTTAATCAGCCCCAGCATTTT. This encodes CASRRDLNQPQHF.

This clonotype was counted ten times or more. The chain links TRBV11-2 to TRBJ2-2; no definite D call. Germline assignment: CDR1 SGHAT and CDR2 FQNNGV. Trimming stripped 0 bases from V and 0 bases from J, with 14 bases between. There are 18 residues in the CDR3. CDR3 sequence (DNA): TGTGCCAGCAGCTTAGATCTGTGGGCAGACGCGAACACCGGGGAGCTGTTTTTT. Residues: CASSLDLWADANTGELFF.

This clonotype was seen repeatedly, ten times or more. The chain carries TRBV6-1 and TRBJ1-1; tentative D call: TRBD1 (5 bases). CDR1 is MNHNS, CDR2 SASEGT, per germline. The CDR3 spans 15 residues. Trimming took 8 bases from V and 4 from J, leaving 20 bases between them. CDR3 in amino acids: CASLYYQGEGTEAFF. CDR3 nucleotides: TGTGCCAGCCTTTATTACCAGGGCGAGGGCACTGAAGCTTTCTTT.

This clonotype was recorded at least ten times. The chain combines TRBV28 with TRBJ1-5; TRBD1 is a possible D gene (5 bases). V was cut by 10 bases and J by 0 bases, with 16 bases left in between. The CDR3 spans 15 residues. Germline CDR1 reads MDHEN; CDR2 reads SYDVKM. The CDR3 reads CATTVGDGSNQPQHF. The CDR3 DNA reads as TGTGCCACCACTGTGGGGGACGGTAGCAATCAGCCCCAGCATTTT.

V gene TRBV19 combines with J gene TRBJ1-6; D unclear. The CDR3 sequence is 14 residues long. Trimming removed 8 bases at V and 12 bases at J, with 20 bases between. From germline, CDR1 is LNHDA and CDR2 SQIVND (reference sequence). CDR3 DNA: TGTGCCAGTGGACTACCTGGACCGGGTATACCCCTCCACTTT. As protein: CASGLPGPGIPLHF.

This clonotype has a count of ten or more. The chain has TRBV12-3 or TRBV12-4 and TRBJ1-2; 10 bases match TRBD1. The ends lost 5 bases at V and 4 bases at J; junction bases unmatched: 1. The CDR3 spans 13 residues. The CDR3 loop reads CASSRQGAYGYTF. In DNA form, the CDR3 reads TGTGCCAGCAGTCGACAGGGGGCCTATGGCTACACCTTC.

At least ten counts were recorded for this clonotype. The CDR3: CASSDLAGGSYEQYF. CDR3 sequence (DNA): TGTGCCAGCAGTGACCTAGCGGGGGGCTCCTACGAGCAGTACTTC. The chain joins TRBV6-1 to TRBJ2-7; 11 nucleotides line up with TRBD2. From germline, CDR1 is MNHNS and CDR2 SASEGT. The V gene end was trimmed by 3 bases and the J gene end by 0 bases; junction bases not matched to a gene: 1. This CDR3 has 15 residues.

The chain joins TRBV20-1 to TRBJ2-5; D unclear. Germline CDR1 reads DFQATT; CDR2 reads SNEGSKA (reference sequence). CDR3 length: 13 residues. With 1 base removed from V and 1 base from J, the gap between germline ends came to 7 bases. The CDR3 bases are TGCAGTGCTAGAGTCGGTAGCCAAGAGACCCAGTACTTC. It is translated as CSARVGSQETQYF.

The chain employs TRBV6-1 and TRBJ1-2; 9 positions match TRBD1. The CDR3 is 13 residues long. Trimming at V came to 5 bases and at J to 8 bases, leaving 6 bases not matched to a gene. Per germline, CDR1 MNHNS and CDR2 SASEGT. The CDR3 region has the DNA TGTGCCAGCAGTAAGGGACAGGGAGGCGGCTACACCTTC. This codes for CASSKGQGGGYTF.

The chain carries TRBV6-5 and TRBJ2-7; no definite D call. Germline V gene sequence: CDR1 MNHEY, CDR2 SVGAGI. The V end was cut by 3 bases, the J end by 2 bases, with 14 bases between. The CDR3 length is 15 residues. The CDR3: CASSYGRGWAYEQYF. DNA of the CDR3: TGTGCCAGCAGTTATGGACGCGGATGGGCCTACGAGCAGTACTTC.

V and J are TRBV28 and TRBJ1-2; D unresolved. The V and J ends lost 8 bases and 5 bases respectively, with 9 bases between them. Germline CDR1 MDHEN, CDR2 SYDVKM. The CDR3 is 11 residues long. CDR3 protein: CASLEAYGYTF. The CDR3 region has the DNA TGTGCCAGCTTGGAGGCGTATGGCTACACCTTC.

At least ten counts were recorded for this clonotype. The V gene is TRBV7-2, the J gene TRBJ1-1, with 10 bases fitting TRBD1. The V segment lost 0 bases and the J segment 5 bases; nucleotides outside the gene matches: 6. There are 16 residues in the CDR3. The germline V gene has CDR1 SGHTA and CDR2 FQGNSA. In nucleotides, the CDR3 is TGTGCCAGCAGCTTAGCTCCCGGACAGGGGGGGACTGAAGCTTTCTTT. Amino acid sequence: CASSLAPGQGGTEAFF.

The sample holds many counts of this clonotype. This CDR3 is CASSSTAGNQPQHF. In nucleotides, the CDR3 is TGTGCCAGCAGTTCCACGGCCGGCAATCAGCCCCAGCATTTT. The rearrangement links TRBV12-3 or TRBV12-4 to TRBJ1-5; D is ambiguous. This CDR3 has 14 residues. V lost 4 bases, J lost 2 bases, and 9 bases lay in between.

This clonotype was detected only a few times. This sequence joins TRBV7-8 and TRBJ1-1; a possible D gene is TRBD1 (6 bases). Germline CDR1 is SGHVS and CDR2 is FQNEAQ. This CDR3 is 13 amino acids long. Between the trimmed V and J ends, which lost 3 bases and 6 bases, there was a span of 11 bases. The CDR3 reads CASSFRGVPEAFF. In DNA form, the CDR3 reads TGTGCCAGCAGCTTCAGGGGAGTCCCTGAAGCTTTCTTT.

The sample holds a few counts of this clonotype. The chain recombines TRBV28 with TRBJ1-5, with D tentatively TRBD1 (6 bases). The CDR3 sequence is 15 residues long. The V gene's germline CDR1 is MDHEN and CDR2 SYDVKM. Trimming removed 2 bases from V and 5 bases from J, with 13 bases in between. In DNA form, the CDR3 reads TGTGCCAGCAGTTTAAGGGGGACAAACTATCAGCCCCAGCATTTT. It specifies CASSLRGTNYQPQHF. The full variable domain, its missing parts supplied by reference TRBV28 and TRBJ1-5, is DVKVTQSSRYLVKRTGEKVFLECVQDMDHENMFWYRQDPGLGLRLIYFSYDVKMKEKGDIPEGYSVSREKKERFSLILESASTNQTSMYLCASSLRGTNYQPQHFGDGTRLSIL.